The 15 T cell receptor beta chains presented below share a single source sample, sequenced in a study of T-cell memory formation after mild COVID-19. One entry per CDR3 protein results from TCRdb running MiXCR on the 5' RACE reads. This sample carries about 420,000 distinct CDR3 sequences, around a quarter of them seen once, and the ten largest clones take about an eighth. Sequenced input: PBMCs or a T cell subset sorted from them (not recorded which). Receptors were obtained from an adult woman who had mild COVID-19 (a few samples of this study predate the infection). Cell type and time point are not known.

Only a few counts were recorded for this clonotype. V and J are TRBV6-6 and TRBJ2-7, with D possibly being TRBD1 (6 bases). Deletions cut 4 bases from V and 0 bases from J, with 10 bases between. The CDR3 has 14 residues. Looked up from germline, CDR1 is MNHNY and CDR2 is SVGAGI (reference sequence). CDR3 loop: CASSSTGSSYEQYF. CDR3 bases: TGTGCCAGCAGTTCGACAGGAAGCTCCTACGAGCAGTACTTC.

This clonotype was picked up a small number of times. The chain has TRBV12-3 or TRBV12-4 and TRBJ2-2; D may be TRBD1 (6 bases). Deletions cut 4 bases from V and 4 bases from J, with 16 bases between. The CDR3 length is 16 residues. Written as DNA, the CDR3 is TGTGCCAGCAGTTCCTCAAAGGGGGTCGGCACCGGGGAGCTGTTTTTT. Translating it yields CASSSSKGVGTGELFF.

This clonotype has a handful of counts. The CDR3 region has the DNA TGTGCCAGCAGCCAAGATAGGGGTAGCGGGAGGAGGGCAGATACGCAGTATTTT. Amino acids: CASSQDRGSGRRADTQYF. V is TRBV3-2 and J is TRBJ2-3; TRBD2, the D gene given by the table, was not confirmed from the DNA. TRBV3-2 is a known pseudogene. CDR3 length: 18 amino acids.

This clonotype was picked up a small number of times. The chain is built from TRBV2 and TRBJ2-3; 14 bases line up with TRBD2. The CDR3 sequence is 15 residues long. With 6 bases clipped from V and 3 bases from J, the junction kept 2 bases outside the gene matches. Germline V gene data show CDR1 as SNHLY and CDR2 as FYNNEI. The DNA for the CDR3 is TGTGCCAGCAGAGGGACTAGCGGGAGAACAGATACGCAGTATTTT. Encoded protein: CASRGTSGRTDTQYF.

The CDR3 is CASRFRDSGNTIYF. CDR3 nucleotides: TGTGCCAGCAGATTCCGGGACAGTGGAAACACCATATATTTT. The chain couples TRBV11-3 to TRBJ1-3, with 7 bases that match TRBD1. The V gene's germline CDR1 is SGHNT and CDR2 YENEEA. The V gene end was trimmed by 6 bases and the J gene end by 3 bases; junction bases not matched to a gene: 5. CDR3 size: 14 residues.

The V call is TRBV7-2, the J call TRBJ2-2; 10 bases map to TRBD2. The CDR3 is 19 residues long. Germline V lookup: CDR1 SGHTA, CDR2 FQGNSA. Trimming cost V 0 bases and J 0 bases; bases outside gene matches: 7. CDR3 protein: CASSLAVTSGLANTGELFF. In nucleotides, the CDR3 is TGTGCCAGCAGCTTAGCTGTGACTAGCGGGCTCGCGAACACCGGGGAGCTGTTTTTT.

This sequence joins TRBV20-1 and TRBJ1-5; 7 nucleotides agree with TRBD1. The CDR3 runs to 14 residues. J gave up 6 bases and V 6 bases, and 11 bases lay outside the gene matches. The germline gives CDR1 DFQATT, CDR2 SNEGSKA (reference sequence). The CDR3 DNA is TGCAGTGCAGAGAGGCAGGGGGATGTTCAGCCCCAGCATTTT. Translation gives CSAERQGDVQPQHF.

This clonotype was observed a few times. V and J are TRBV10-3 and TRBJ1-5; no reliable D call. Trimming removed 6 bases from V and 3 bases from J, with 9 bases in between. This CDR3 contains 13 residues. Per germline, CDR1 ENHRY and CDR2 SYGVKD. The CDR3 region has the DNA TGTGCCATCAGAGACAACTACAATCAGCCCCAGCATTTT. As protein: CAIRDNYNQPQHF.

In its sample, this clonotype was seen a few times. V and J are TRBV7-6 and TRBJ2-3; 10 nucleotides align to TRBD2. In germline, CDR1 is SGHVS, CDR2 FNYEAQ. CDR3 length: 16 residues. J gave up 0 bases and V 8 bases, and 8 bases lay outside the gene matches. The CDR3 reads CASFGASGGSTDTQYF. In nucleotides, the CDR3 is TGTGCCAGCTTCGGGGCTAGCGGGGGAAGCACAGATACGCAGTATTTT.

The V and J genes are TRBV29-1 and TRBJ2-7; a weak D match, TRBD1 (5 bases). V was pared by 7 bases and J by 6 bases, with 16 bases between. CDR1 is SQVTM, CDR2 ANQGSEA, per germline. The length of the CDR3 is 12 residues. The CDR3 reads CSGSFDQGEQYF. The CDR3 DNA sequence: TGCAGCGGTTCCTTTGACCAGGGCGAGCAGTACTTC.

The V and J genes are TRBV9 and TRBJ2-3, with 7 bases that match TRBD2. The CDR3 covers 16 residues. Per germline, CDR1 SGDLS and CDR2 YYNGEE. V shed 4 bases, J shed 6 bases, and the junction held 14 bases outside the gene matches. The CDR3 sequence is CASSPRQGGSGDTQYF. CDR3 in DNA: TGTGCCAGCAGCCCCCGTCAAGGCGGGAGTGGGGATACGCAGTATTTT. Based on the CDR3 plus reference TRBV9 and TRBJ2-3, the full variable domain is DSGVTQTPKHLITATGQRVTLRCSPRSGDLSVYWYQQSLDQGLQFLIQYYNGEERAKGNILERFSAQQFPDLHSELNLSSLELGDSALYFCASSPRQGGSGDTQYFGPGTRLTVL.

On this clonotype: The DNA is left out, because the CDR3 cannot be placed on it with certainty; the CDR3 is given as TCRdb lists it. The chain joins TRBV5-6 to TRBJ1-1; the table's D call of TRBD1 was not tested on the DNA. The CDR3 is 16 amino acids in total, end residues counted. Looked up from germline, CDR1 is SGHDT and CDR2 is YYEEEE. This CDR3 reads CASSSTLGQMNTEAFF.

V usage is TRBV6-5 and J usage is TRBJ2-1; 7 bases line up with TRBD1. J lost 8 bases, V lost 0 bases, and 13 bases had no gene match. The CDR3 covers 17 residues. Germline V CDR1 and CDR2: MNHEY, SVGAGI. For the CDR3, the DNA is TGTGCCAGCAGTTACTCGCCGGGACAGAGAGTTTTGGATGAGCAGTTCTTC. Translation gives CASSYSPGQRVLDEQFF.

This clonotype was counted a few times. V and J are TRBV5-1 and TRBJ2-1, with 7 bases matching TRBD1. CDR3 size: 14 residues. The V and J ends lost 0 bases and 9 bases, in that order; junction bases with no gene match: 6. CDR1 and CDR2 (germline): SGHRS, YFSETQ. The CDR3 bases are TGCGCCAGCAGCTTGGGGGACAGCCTCCGTGAGCAGTTCTTC. Amino acid sequence: CASSLGDSLREQFF.

This clonotype showed up just a few times. The chain links TRBV12-3 or TRBV12-4 to TRBJ2-2; 9 bases map to TRBD1. J gave up 7 bases and V 8 bases, and 11 bases lay outside the gene matches. This CDR3 is 15 amino acids long. Written as DNA, the CDR3 is TGTGCCAGCCGGCCGGGGACAGGGAGTAACGGGGAGCTGTTTTTT. It codes for CASRPGTGSNGELFF.